This T cell receptor (beta chain) stems from a study of cytomegalovirus exposure and HLA in healthy donors. Study outcomes and limitations: Most TCR sequences were uncommon, yet certain public TCRs appeared in many donors. A later analysis found first-cohort TCR clusters tended to co-occur in the 90 to 150 validation repertoires.

This table comes from immunoSEQ multiplex PCR, and its TCRdb copy is limited to in-frame clones, with some not included. This sample has 50,000 to 65,000 clones, with 95% to 97% found just once. Regarding this clone: Its antigen remains unknown.

V lost 1 base and J 4 bases, leaving 20 bases between the germline ends. The CDR3 has 18 residues. Germline CDR1 is MDHEN and CDR2 is SYDVKM. This chain connects TRBV28 to TRBJ2-1, with D perhaps TRBD2 (6 bases). The TCR originated in a woman aged 18-29 years in good health and CMV-seronegative. What was sequenced was PBMCs. The CDR3 region has the DNA TGTGCCAGCAGTTTATTTGCTAGCGCCCGTCACCTATACAATGAGCAGTTCTTC. The encoded protein is CASSLFASARHLYNEQFF. Combining the CDR3 with reference TRBV28 and TRBJ2-1 gives the whole variable domain DVKVTQSSRYLVKRTGEKVFLECVQDMDHENMFWYRQDPGLGLRLIYFSYDVKMKEKGDIPEGYSVSREKKERFSLILESASTNQTSMYLCASSLFASARHLYNEQFFGPGTRLTVL.